This T cell receptor (beta chain) is drawn from a study of blood T cell repertoires in COVID-19. Looking at the study overall: There were acute and convalescent COVID-19 samples, and they came from the United States, Italy and Spain. Sources were T cells, B-cell-depleted T cells, or PBMCs; the material itself was cDNA or gDNA.

In the original processing: By means of reference gene primer amplification, nucleated cell counts were estimated. Sequencing was performed with immunoSEQ multiplex PCR; in TCRdb, only in-frame clones are kept and a portion is missing. That table gives V, J and clone size, and the DNA gave D and trimming. The repertoire holds about 69,000 clones, with roughly 79% as singletons. CDR3 size: 15 residues. V shed 2 bases and J 3 bases; nucleotides not matched to a gene: 2. Germline values: CDR1 MNHNS, CDR2 SASEGT. Sequenced: peripheral blood. This chain connects TRBV6-1 to TRBJ2-3; 10 nucleotides align to TRBD1. The source is a human donor in a cohort sampled during active COVID-19. CDR3 coding DNA: TGTGCCAGCAGTGAATGGACAGGGGGGACAGATACGCAGTATTTT. Its translation is CASSEWTGGTDTQYF.